The 30 T cell receptor beta chains listed next were all sequenced from one sample in a study of CD8+CD57+ T cells in acquired aplastic anemia. TCR beta VDJ and CDR3 were profiled, and genomic DNA was the template. TCRdb used MiXCR to reprocess the reads, holding one entry per CDR3 protein. This table has 150,000 to 200,000 distinct CDR3 sequences, under 70% appearing once. The specimen sequenced was sorted CD4+, CD8+, or CD8+CD57+ T cells (not recorded which) from PBMCs. The receptors shown here come from a human donor with severe aplastic anemia or a healthy control (not recorded which).

The chain uses TRBV7-2 and TRBJ2-6; D not resolved. V was shortened by 4 bases and J by 3 bases, with 13 bases between the two germline ends. There are 16 residues in the CDR3. CDR1 is SGHTA and CDR2 is FQGNSA in the germline V gene. CDR3 sequence (DNA): TGTGCCAGCAGCTCCACGGTGGGTAATGGGGCCAACGTCCTGACTTTC. It yields the protein CASSSTVGNGANVLTF.

This chain links TRBV27 with TRBJ2-1; D unresolved. Trimming shortened V by 6 bases and J by 5 bases, and 11 bases separated the two germline ends. This CDR3 spans 13 amino acids. CDR1 is MNHEY, CDR2 SMNVEV, per germline (reference sequence). CDR3 sequence (DNA): TGTGCCAGCAGCCGGGCTTTAAACAATGAGCAGTTCTTC. Its protein product is CASSRALNNEQFF.

Concerning this clonotype itself: Compared with germline, one end of the junction differs, possibly owing to a read error. The chain joins TRBV6-6 to TRBJ2-2, with D perhaps TRBD2 (6 bases). Germline V gene sequence: CDR1 MNHNY, CDR2 SVGAGI (reference sequence). The CDR3 length is 15 residues. CDR3 sequence reads: CASSIREANTGKLFF. CDR3 DNA sequence: TGTGCCAGCAGTATAAGGGAGGCGAACACCGGGAAGCTGTTTTTT.

This clonotype was counted many times. The chain couples TRBV7-6 to TRBJ1-6; 9 bases match TRBD1. CDR3 length equals 14 residues. The ends lost 5 bases at V and 7 bases at J; junction bases unmatched: 3. CDR1 is SGHVS and CDR2 is FNYEAQ in the germline V gene. In nucleotides, the CDR3 is TGTGCCAGCAGCCTCGGGACAGGGAATTCACCCCTCCACTTT. This translates into CASSLGTGNSPLHF.

This clonotype is a singleton in its sample. The chain combines TRBV10-3 with TRBJ2-3, with 9 bases matching TRBD1. V lost 10 bases, J lost 8 bases, and 10 bases stayed unmatched. Germline loops: CDR1 ENHRY, CDR2 SYGVKD. The CDR3 loop spans 13 amino acids. The CDR3 sequence is CASRAQGQGTQYF. Written as DNA, the CDR3 is TGTGCCAGCAGAGCCCAGGGACAGGGTACGCAGTATTTT.

This clonotype was seen just once. The rearrangement links TRBV2 to TRBJ2-7; D call uncertain. Trimming shortened V by 3 bases and J by 12 bases, and 12 bases separated the two germline ends. The CDR3 length is 11 residues. From germline, CDR1 is SNHLY and CDR2 FYNNEI. The DNA for the CDR3 is TGTGCCAGCAGTGACCCCTACGGGCGGTACTTC. Translation gives CASSDPYGRYF.

This sequence joins TRBV6-4 and TRBJ2-1, with 13 bases matching TRBD2. There are 18 residues in the CDR3. Germline V gene sequence: CDR1 MRHNA, CDR2 SNTAGT. J lost 8 bases, V lost 4 bases, and 14 bases had no gene match. Written as DNA, the CDR3 is TGTGCCAGCAGTGCCTACAGCCTGGGGACTAGCGGGGCCTATGAGCAGTTCTTC. This encodes CASSAYSLGTSGAYEQFF.

The V gene is TRBV7-2, the J gene TRBJ2-1; a possible D gene is TRBD1 (5 bases). This CDR3 is built from 16 residues. Trimming removed 5 bases at V and 9 bases at J, with 23 bases between. Germline CDR1 and CDR2: SGHTA and FQGNSA. This CDR3 is CASSPSQVPSLGEQFF. CDR3 nucleotides: TGTGCCAGCAGCCCATCACAGGTTCCCTCTTTGGGTGAGCAGTTCTTC.

The J gene is TRBJ1-1, the V gene TRBV20-1; 7 nucleotides agree with TRBD1. CDR3 length equals 14 residues. CDR1 is DFQATT, CDR2 SNEGSKA, per germline (reference sequence). J gave up 1 base and V 1 base, and 3 bases lay outside the gene matches. CDR3 protein: CSARGGTANTEAFF. DNA of the CDR3: TGCAGTGCTAGAGGCGGGACAGCGAACACTGAAGCTTTCTTT.

The rearrangement links TRBV30 to TRBJ1-1; no firm D call. The CDR3 length is 12 residues. Trimming stripped 0 bases from V and 2 bases from J, with 4 bases between. Germline CDR1 and CDR2: GTSNPN and SVGIG (reference sequence). The CDR3 loop reads CAWSVFNTEAFF. In DNA form, the CDR3 reads TGTGCCTGGAGTGTATTCAACACTGAAGCTTTCTTT.

The DNA for the CDR3 is TGCAGTGCTGTCAGAGGGGGACTAGTCGATCGGGAGACCCAGTACTTC. It translates to CSAVRGGLVDRETQYF. The chain joins TRBV20-1 to TRBJ2-5; 8 bases agree with TRBD2. Trimming at V came to 5 bases and at J to 5 bases, leaving 16 bases not matched to a gene. This CDR3 is 16 amino acids long. CDR1 DFQATT and CDR2 SNEGSKA come from the germline V gene (reference sequence).

V and J are TRBV7-9 and TRBJ2-7; 7 nucleotides agree with TRBD1. CDR1 and CDR2 from the germline V gene are SEHNR and FQNEAQ (reference sequence). V trimming: 10 bases; J trimming: 4 bases; junction bases outside the gene matches: 13. The CDR3 contains 14 residues. The CDR3 coding sequence is TGTGCCATCGAGAGATCCGGGACAGCTTACGAGCAGTACTTC. The encoded protein is CAIERSGTAYEQYF.

This clonotype came up many times. The V gene is TRBV9, the J gene TRBJ1-3, with D unclear. Deletions cut 4 bases from V and 1 base from J, with 6 bases between. Germline-derived CDR1 and CDR2 are SGDLS and YYNGEE. The length of the CDR3 is 13 residues. This chain's CDR3 is CASSLVSGNTIYF. The CDR3 DNA reads as TGTGCCAGCAGCTTGGTTTCTGGAAACACCATATATTTT.

This rearrangement joins TRBV2 to TRBJ2-1; D remains unclear. Germline assignment: CDR1 SNHLY and CDR2 FYNNEI. The length of the CDR3 is 12 residues. Trimming removed 6 bases from V and 8 bases from J, with 11 bases in between. The CDR3 DNA is TGTGCCAGCAGCCGAGTTGGAGATGAGCAGTTCTTC. This gives the protein CASSRVGDEQFF.

V usage is TRBV20-1 and J usage is TRBJ2-2; the D gene is possibly TRBD2 (6 bases). The germline V and J ends were trimmed by 4 bases and 6 bases, with 9 bases remaining between them. The CDR3 is made up of 12 amino acids. The V gene's germline CDR1 is DFQATT and CDR2 SNEGSKA (reference sequence). Written as DNA, the CDR3 is TGCAGTGCTAAAGGGACTGCCGGGGAGCTGTTTTTT. Protein sequence: CSAKGTAGELFF.

About this clonotype: The junction departs from germline at one end; a sequencing error may be responsible. The V gene is TRBV5-1, the J gene TRBJ2-7; 9 bases fit TRBD1. The CDR3 contains 15 residues. Germline assignment: CDR1 SGHRS and CDR2 YFSETQ. The CDR3 here is CASSLAGQGSYEQYF. Here the CDR3 DNA reads TGTGCCAGCAGCCTTGCCGGACAGGGGTCCTACGAGCAGTACTTC.

Details on this clonotype: One junction end does not reproduce the germline sequence, and a read error may be involved. The chain has TRBV12-3 or TRBV12-4 and TRBJ2-5, with TRBD2 matching 9 bases. The CDR3 spans 17 residues. CDR3 nucleotide sequence: TGTGCCAGCAGTTTCTGGAAGGCCCACGCGGGAGGGGGGACCCAGTATTTC. Its translation is CASSFWKAHAGGGTQYF.

V is TRBV20-1 and J is TRBJ1-2, with D uncertain. The length of the CDR3 is 14 residues. With 0 bases removed from V and 5 bases from J, the gap between germline ends came to 13 bases. The V gene's germline CDR1 is DFQATT and CDR2 SNEGSKA (reference sequence). CDR3: CSARDLRGLYGYTF. The CDR3 DNA reads TGCAGTGCTAGAGATTTGCGGGGTTTATATGGCTACACCTTC.

V gene TRBV25-1 combines with J gene TRBJ2-7; D unclear. This CDR3 contains 16 residues. V was pared by 5 bases and J by 2 bases, with 19 bases between. Germline CDR1 and CDR2: MGHDK and SYGVNS. As DNA, the CDR3 is TGTGCCAGCAGTACATCATCCCAGGCCGCGACCTACGAGCAGTACTTC. It encodes CASSTSSQAATYEQYF.

The genes are TRBV10-3 and TRBJ1-5, with D possibly being TRBD1 (5 bases). Germline V gives CDR1 ENHRY, CDR2 SYGVKD. V shed 0 bases and J shed 8 bases, with 11 bases lying between them. There are 14 residues in the CDR3. CDR3 loop: CAISESGQTEPQHF. The CDR3 DNA reads TGTGCCATCAGTGAGTCGGGGCAGACAGAGCCCCAGCATTTT.

The CDR3 is CASRAWDSPLHF. CDR3 nucleotides: TGTGCCAGTCGCGCGTGGGATTCACCCCTCCACTTT. The rearrangement links TRBV19 to TRBJ1-6; D is unresolved. The length of the CDR3 is 12 residues. Per germline, CDR1 LNHDA and CDR2 SQIVND (reference sequence). Trimming cost V 8 bases and J 8 bases, with 10 bases left between them. Filled out from reference TRBV19 and TRBJ1-6, the complete variable domain reads DGGITQSPKYLFRKEGQNVTLSCEQNLNHDAMYWYRQDPGQGLRLIYYSQIVNDFQKGDIAEGYSVSREKKESFPLTVTSAQKNPTAFYLCASRAWDSPLHFGNGTRLTVT.

The genes are TRBV24-1 and TRBJ1-1; D is possibly TRBD1 (5 bases). CDR3 size: 13 residues. V was shortened by 4 bases and J by 5 bases, with 10 bases between the two germline ends. Germline CDR1 reads KGHDR; CDR2 reads SFDVKD. The CDR3 is CATSEGGETEAFF. CDR3 coding DNA: TGTGCCACCAGTGAAGGAGGGGAGACTGAAGCTTTCTTT.

This clonotype was seen repeatedly, ten times or more. The V call is TRBV29-1, the J call TRBJ1-2, with 7 bases fitting TRBD1. The germline CDR1 and CDR2 sequences are SQVTM and ANQGSEA. The CDR3 has 15 amino acids. The junction had 9 bases not matched to a gene; V was cut back by 3 bases and J by 2 bases. In DNA, the CDR3 is TGCAGCGTTGAGGTTCCAGGGGGTGTGAACTATGGCTACACCTTC. It specifies CSVEVPGGVNYGYTF.

This rearrangement joins TRBV19 to TRBJ2-3; 11 bases agree with TRBD2. Germline V gives CDR1 LNHDA, CDR2 SQIVND (reference sequence). CDR3 size: 15 residues. J gave up 7 bases and V 6 bases, and 9 bases lay outside the gene matches. The CDR3 here is CASSNSGGAQYTQYF. Here the CDR3 DNA reads TGTGCCAGTAGCAATAGCGGGGGGGCCCAGTATACGCAGTATTTT.

Notes on this clonotype: A read error may be the cause here, since a much bigger clone is one base away. The J gene is TRBJ2-7, the V gene TRBV4-1; D is possibly TRBD1 or TRBD2 (7 bases each). The CDR3 contains 17 residues. CDR1 and CDR2 (germline): MGHRA, YSYEKL. The CDR3 DNA sequence: TGCGACAGCAGCCAAGGCGCCGCGGCAGGGGGGGGCTACGAGCAGTACTTC. It encodes CDSSQGAAAGGGYEQYF.

This clonotype occurred once. The junction departs from the called germline gene at one end, perhaps through a read error. The chain employs TRBV20-1 and TRBJ2-5, with D perhaps assigned TRBD1 or TRBD2 (5 bases each). The CDR3 consists of 14 residues. Germline V gene data show CDR1 as DFQATT and CDR2 as SNEGSKA (reference sequence). The CDR3 nucleotides read TGCAGTCCTTATGGTGGGACGGTTAGGGAGACCCTGTACTTC. This encodes CSPYGGTVRETLYF.

The rearrangement joins TRBV7-2 to TRBJ1-2; 9 bases align to TRBD1. The CDR3 has 13 residues. V was clipped by 1 base and J by 12 bases; unmatched bases: 6. Germline assignment: CDR1 SGHTA and CDR2 FQGNSA. CDR3 residues: CASSLVTGGIDTF. The CDR3 nucleotides are TGTGCCAGCAGCTTAGTTACAGGGGGCATAGACACCTTC.

V gene TRBV12-3 or TRBV12-4 combines with J gene TRBJ2-2; 7 bases match TRBD2. The V and J ends lost 4 bases and 0 bases, in that order; junction bases with no gene match: 5. The CDR3 is 16 amino acids. As DNA, the CDR3 is TGTGCCAGCAGTTACTCGGGACTACCGAACACCGGGGAGCTGTTTTTT. This codes for CASSYSGLPNTGELFF.

This clonotype was seen only a few times. This chain links TRBV7-8 with TRBJ2-7; D may correspond to TRBD1 or TRBD2 (5 bases each). V was cut by 0 bases and J by 0 bases, with 9 bases left in between. The CDR3 contains 15 residues. Germline V CDR1 and CDR2: SGHVS, FQNEAQ. In DNA form, the CDR3 reads TGTGCCAGCAGCTTAGCGGGGGACCACTCCTACGAGCAGTACTTC. As protein: CASSLAGDHSYEQYF.

This clonotype was found many times. This chain connects TRBV6-5 to TRBJ1-1, with TRBD1 as a possible D gene (5 bases). The CDR3 is made up of 15 amino acids. The germline CDR1 and CDR2 sequences are MNHEY and SVGAGI. Trimming removed 2 bases at V and 7 bases at J, with 17 bases between. The CDR3 spells CASSYADSELGEAFF. CDR3 bases: TGTGCCAGCAGTTACGCCGACAGCGAATTAGGTGAAGCTTTCTTT.